These T cell receptor beta chains were read from a single sample in a study of human T cells and chemical hapten exposure. One entry per CDR3 protein, called by TCRdb with MiXCR from the RACE reads. The profile shows approximately 260,000 distinct CDR3 sequences, 7.5% to 9% of them singletons. The sample in question was whole blood, obtained in connection with sensitization to the hapten diphenylcyclopropenone (DPC). The receptors originated from a middle-aged woman with alopecia areata. Some clones in this sample may be carry-over from other donors' samples. CDR3s include the opening cysteine and the closing phenylalanine or tryptophan. Each record gives: CDR3 length, V gene, CDR3 protein.

16	TRBV20-1	CSARDVRPGEEETQYF
15	TRBV5-1	CASSLLTGAEETQYF
13	TRBV10-3	CAISKADTDTQYF
15	TRBV6-1	CASSDTGSTYNEQFF
15	TRBV7-3	CASSTFSGNTGELFF
14	TRBV12-3/TRBV12-4	CASSLGGGWDEQFF
16	TRBV6-5	CASSQGTSGTTYEQYF
15	TRBV5-1	CASSSLPQERNEQFF
15	TRBV4-1	CASSQGFGGYNEQFF
14	TRBV29-1	CSVLTEWSYNEQFF
16	TRBV4-2	CASSQERARGQNTIYF
15	TRBV12-3/TRBV12-4	CASSPQIGSSYEQYF
14	TRBV3-1	CASSPPGAYTEAFF
13	TRBV4-2	CASSQDRVSPLHF
11	TRBV7-2	CASTRGPEQYF
14	TRBV20-1	CSARTSGGYNEQFF
14	TRBV6-5	CATRSGHNTDTQYF
13	TRBV11-2	CASRDREYNEQFF
15	TRBV3-1	CASSQYEWSNTEAFF
11	TRBV20-1	CSARPYNEQFF
13	TRBV27	CASSWDPFTPLHF
14	TRBV6-1	CASTPRAGGNEQFF
14	TRBV5-1	CASSQDRGGTEAFF
14	TRBV5-8	CASVRRGRGTEAFF
16	TRBV7-2	CASSLASGHSYNEQFF
11	TRBV10-3	CAISEGPEQFF
17	TRBV4-1	CASSQLVVGATNEKLFF
13	TRBV6-1	CASSEGTLQPQHF
13	TRBV4-3	CARPQRETYEQYF
16	TRBV9	CASSVGTGGLFTEAFF
15	TRBV20-1	CSAREASGRIDEQFF
13	TRBV6-2/TRBV6-3	CASSWGRPYEQYF
16	TRBV5-1	CASSLTPIGQGDTQYF